A single sample gave rise to the 20 T cell receptor beta chains below, sequenced in a study of glioma-infiltrating T cells after dendritic cell vaccination. Here immunoSEQ multiplex PCR was the method, and the copy in TCRdb shows in-frame clones only, minus some. The table records approximately 93,000 clones, approximately 81% of them present only once. Noted time point: after dendritic cell vaccination, including at tumor progression/relapse. This specimen consisted of blood, obtained after dendritic cell vaccination. These receptors originate from a human donor with glioblastoma.

The rearrangement joins TRBV10-2 to TRBJ2-7, with 8 positions matching TRBD1. The CDR3 has 15 amino acids. V was pared by 3 bases and J by 3 bases, with 7 bases of the junction left unmatched. From germline, CDR1 is WSHSY and CDR2 SAAADI. The CDR3 DNA reads TGCGCCAGCAGTGACCCGACAGGGGAGTTCTACGAGCAGTACTTC. It yields the protein CASSDPTGEFYEQYF.

As DNA, the CDR3 is TGTGCCAGCAGCTCCACCGGAGATACGCAGTATTTT. It is translated as CASSSTGDTQYF. The chain combines TRBV7-8 with TRBJ2-3; D gene unclear. Trimming cost V 4 bases and J 5 bases, with 7 bases left between them. The CDR3 sequence is 12 residues long. CDR1 is SGHVS, CDR2 FQNEAQ, per germline.

The J gene is TRBJ2-5, the V gene TRBV5-6, with TRBD2 matching over 12 bases. The germline V gene encodes CDR1 SGHDT and CDR2 YYEEEE. CDR3 length: 16 residues. V shed 2 bases and J 5 bases; nucleotides not matched to a gene: 7. CDR3 sequence reads: CASSFKTSGGKETQYF. CDR3 in DNA: TGTGCCAGCAGCTTTAAAACTAGCGGGGGGAAGGAGACCCAGTACTTC.

The chain couples TRBV18 to TRBJ2-3; no clear D gene. V lost 1 base and J 2 bases, leaving 10 bases between the germline ends. The CDR3 loop spans 15 amino acids. Germline V gene data show CDR1 as KGHSH and CDR2 as LQKENI. The CDR3 region is CASSPRAADTDTQYF. CDR3 DNA: TGTGCCAGCTCACCACGGGCTGCCGACACAGATACGCAGTATTTT.

The V call is TRBV7-9, the J call TRBJ1-1; TRBD1 aligns across 7 bases. Germline V gene data show CDR1 as SEHNR and CDR2 as FQNEAQ (reference sequence). The length of the CDR3 is 15 residues. Trimming removed 5 bases from V and 4 bases from J; junction bases left unmatched: 10. The CDR3 region has the DNA TGTGCCAGCAGCAAACAAACAGGGGTGGGCACTGAAGCTTTCTTT. Its protein is CASSKQTGVGTEAFF.

The chain carries TRBV6-6 and TRBJ2-1, with 12 nucleotides matching TRBD1. Germline CDR1 is MNHNY and CDR2 is SVGAGI (reference sequence). The CDR3 loop spans 15 amino acids. V shed 6 bases and J 9 bases; nucleotides not matched to a gene: 9. The CDR3 DNA reads as TGTGCCAGCAGGTCTCCGGGACAGGGGGCCGGTGAGCAGTTCTTC. This codes for CASRSPGQGAGEQFF.

The chain combines TRBV6-4 with TRBJ2-7, with D possibly being TRBD1 (6 bases). Germline V CDR1 and CDR2: MRHNA, SNTAGT. Trimming pared 7 bases from V and 2 bases from J, leaving 15 bases between. The CDR3 length is 14 residues. The CDR3 protein is CASTQGQEAYEQYF. DNA of the CDR3: TGTGCCAGCACCCAGGGGCAGGAGGCCTACGAGCAGTACTTC.

This clone was seen more than once but under ten times. The identical CDR3 is also encoded by other nucleotide sequences in the sample. The V gene is TRBV7-8, the J gene TRBJ2-7; TRBD1 matches at 12 bases. The V segment lost 3 bases and the J segment 1 base; nucleotides outside the gene matches: 7. CDR1 is SGHVS, CDR2 FQNEAQ, per germline. The CDR3 is 17 residues long. CDR3 loop: CASSLGTGGLLSYEQYF. CDR3 nucleotide sequence: TGTGCCAGCAGCTTGGGGACAGGGGGCCTACTTTCCTACGAGCAGTACTTC.

The rearrangement joins TRBV27 to TRBJ1-1; the D gene is possibly TRBD1 (5 bases). Looked up from germline, CDR1 is MNHEY and CDR2 is SMNVEV (reference sequence). V was shortened by 5 bases and J by 7 bases, with 14 bases between the two germline ends. The CDR3 loop spans 13 amino acids. The DNA for the CDR3 is TGTGCCAGCAGTCGCGCCGACCAGGGTGAAGCTTTCTTT. This gives the protein CASSRADQGEAFF.

The chain joins TRBV5-1 to TRBJ2-3; D is unclear. The V end lost 4 bases, the J end lost 2 bases, and 8 bases lay between the germline ends. This CDR3 has 13 residues. In germline, CDR1 is SGHRS, CDR2 YFSETQ. CDR3 sequence (DNA): TGCGCCAGCAGCCGAGAACCCACAGATACGCAGTATTTT. The encoded protein is CASSREPTDTQYF.

The chain employs TRBV7-2 and TRBJ2-7; no firm D call. The germline V gene encodes CDR1 SGHTA and CDR2 FQGNSA. V shed 1 base and J shed 1 base, with 8 bases lying between them. The CDR3 contains 14 residues. CDR3: CASSLVFGSYEQYF. For the CDR3, the DNA is TGTGCCAGCAGCTTAGTTTTCGGTTCCTACGAGCAGTACTTC.

The chain couples TRBV29-1 to TRBJ1-2; tentatively, D is TRBD1 (5 bases). This CDR3 comprises 16 residues. Germline values: CDR1 SQVTM, CDR2 ANQGSEA. The V and J ends lost 3 bases and 0 bases respectively, with 17 bases between them. The CDR3 nucleotides read TGCAGCGTTGATTGCTTCTGGGGCCTCCCTAACTATGGCTACACCTTC. This gives the protein CSVDCFWGLPNYGYTF.

The genes are TRBV11-2 and TRBJ2-2, with 7 bases identical to TRBD2. CDR3 length equals 16 residues. Germline trimming cut 2 bases from V and 4 bases from J; bases unmatched to any gene: 7. CDR1 and CDR2 from the germline V gene are SGHAT and FQNNGV. CDR3 DNA sequence: TGTGCCAGCAGCTTACATCAGGGAGGGGCCACCGGGGAGCTGTTTTTT. Translated: CASSLHQGGATGELFF.

CDR3 DNA sequence: TGTGCCTGGGGACAGGGGTCCTACGAGCAGTACTTC. Translated, it gives CAWGQGSYEQYF. The J gene is TRBJ2-7, the V gene TRBV30; 9 bases are a match to TRBD1. The length of the CDR3 is 12 residues. J was trimmed by 1 base and V by 5 bases; bases with no gene match: 0. CDR1 is GTSNPN and CDR2 is SVGIG in the germline V gene (reference sequence).

V usage is TRBV20-1 and J usage is TRBJ1-2; D perhaps matches TRBD1 (5 bases). V was cut by 2 bases and J by 6 bases, with 7 bases left in between. This CDR3 comprises 11 residues. The V gene's germline CDR1 is DFQATT and CDR2 SNEGSKA (reference sequence). The CDR3 DNA follows: TGCAGTGCTAGACAGGGTCATGGCTACACCTTC. Protein product: CSARQGHGYTF.

The chain is built from TRBV28 and TRBJ2-7; 7 bases fit TRBD1. From germline, CDR1 is MDHEN and CDR2 SYDVKM. J lost 0 bases, V lost 8 bases, and 7 bases had no gene match. This CDR3 spans 14 amino acids. CDR3 coding DNA: TGTGCCAGCGGTAGACAGGGCCTCTCCTACGAGCAGTACTTC. Protein: CASGRQGLSYEQYF.

The sample holds one count of this clone. The genes are TRBV7-6 and TRBJ2-7; 14 bases fit TRBD2. V lost 5 bases and J lost 4; bases outside the gene matches: 4. Germline V gene lookup returns CDR1 SGHVS and CDR2 FNYEAQ. CDR3 length equals 15 residues. In DNA, the CDR3 is TGTGCCAGCAGCGCGGGACTAGCGGGAGAGTACGAGCAGTACTTC. It encodes CASSAGLAGEYEQYF.

The rearrangement joins TRBV11-2 to TRBJ2-7, with 12 bases fitting TRBD2. Germline-derived CDR1 and CDR2 are SGHAT and FQNNGV. V shed 3 bases and J 9 bases; nucleotides not matched to a gene: 12. The CDR3 sequence is 16 residues long. CDR3 protein: CASSLESGTSGSVQYF. In nucleotides, the CDR3 is TGTGCCAGCAGCTTGGAATCCGGGACTAGCGGGTCAGTGCAGTACTTC.

The rearrangement links TRBV6-5 to TRBJ1-1; D not resolved. The germline gives CDR1 MNHEY, CDR2 SVGAGI. There are 12 residues in the CDR3. Trimming pared 5 bases from V and 3 bases from J, leaving 7 bases between. CDR3 nucleotide sequence: TGTGCCAGCAGTCGGGGTGACACTGAAGCTTTCTTT. Protein: CASSRGDTEAFF.

This clone has more than one count but fewer than ten. V is TRBV19 and J is TRBJ1-5; 9 bases line up with TRBD1. The CDR3 is 15 amino acids. V was pared by 3 bases and J by 5 bases, with 5 bases of the junction left unmatched. Germline values: CDR1 LNHDA, CDR2 SQIVND (reference sequence). The CDR3: CASSIRDRDHQPQHF. The CDR3 DNA sequence: TGTGCCAGTAGTATCCGGGACAGGGACCATCAGCCCCAGCATTTT.